The T cell receptor (beta chain) under discussion was sequenced for a study of tumor-infiltrating lymphocytes in primary liver carcinoma. A primer matching the constant region was used to make TCR beta cDNA from approximately 520 ng of total RNA. What produced the TCR beta libraries was three nested multiplex PCR rounds using slightly modified ARM-PCR. The first two PCR rounds used TRBV1-TRBV30 forward primers with a C-beta reverse primer, 10 to 11 cycles each. TCRdb reprocessed the multiplex PCR reads with MiXCR, giving one entry per CDR3 protein. The repertoire holds about 120,000 distinct CDR3 sequences, with around two thirds as singletons. Unsorted bulk tissue (roughly 19-31 mg) underwent RNA and DNA co-extraction. The study sampled five separate regions from each tumor. Notes on the study in general: Only about 7.5-25% of top clones were detected in all five tumor regions.

Per the germline V gene, CDR1 is SQVTM and CDR2 is ANQGSEA. This CDR3 region has 13 residues. About this clonotype: Its antigen is unidentified. A single base separates this from a much larger clone, so it may be a read error.

The J gene is TRBJ2-2, the V gene TRBV29-1, with TRBD2 matching 7 bases. The sequence was obtained from a woman aged 60-75 years with primary liver carcinoma and hepatitis B virus infection. The material sequenced was liver tumor tissue from sampling region 1. Stated subset: tumor region T1, superior pole. The CDR3 spells CGVAGDSTGELFF. CDR3 DNA: TGCGGCGTTGCGGGGGACTCCACCGGGGAGCTGTTTTTT.